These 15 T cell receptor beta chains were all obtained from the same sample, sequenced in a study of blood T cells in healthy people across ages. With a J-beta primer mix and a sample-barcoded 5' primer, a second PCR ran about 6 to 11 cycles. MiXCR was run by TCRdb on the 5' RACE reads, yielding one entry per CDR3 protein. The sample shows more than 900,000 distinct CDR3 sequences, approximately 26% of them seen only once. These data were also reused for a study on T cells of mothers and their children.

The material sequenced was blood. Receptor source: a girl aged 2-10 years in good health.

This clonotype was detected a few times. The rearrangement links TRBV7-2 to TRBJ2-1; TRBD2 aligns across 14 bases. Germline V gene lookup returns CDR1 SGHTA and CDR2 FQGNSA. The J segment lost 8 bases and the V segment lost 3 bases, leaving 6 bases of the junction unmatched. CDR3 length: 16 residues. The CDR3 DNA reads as TGTGCCAGCAGCTTTTTGGGACTAGCGGGGGTCGATGAGCAGTTCTTC. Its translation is CASSFLGLAGVDEQFF.

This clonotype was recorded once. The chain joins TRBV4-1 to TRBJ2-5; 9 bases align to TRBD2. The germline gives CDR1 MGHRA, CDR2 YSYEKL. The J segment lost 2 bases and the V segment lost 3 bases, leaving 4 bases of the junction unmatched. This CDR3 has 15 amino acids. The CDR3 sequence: CASSHLTSGQETQYF. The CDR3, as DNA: TGCGCCAGCAGCCATTTGACTAGCGGACAAGAGACCCAGTACTTC.

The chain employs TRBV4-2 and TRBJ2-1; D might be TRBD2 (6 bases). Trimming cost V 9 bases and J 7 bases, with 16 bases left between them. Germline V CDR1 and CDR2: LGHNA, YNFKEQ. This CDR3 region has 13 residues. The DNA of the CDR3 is TGTGCCAGTCAACCGGGACTCCAAAATGAGCAGTTCTTC. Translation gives CASQPGLQNEQFF.

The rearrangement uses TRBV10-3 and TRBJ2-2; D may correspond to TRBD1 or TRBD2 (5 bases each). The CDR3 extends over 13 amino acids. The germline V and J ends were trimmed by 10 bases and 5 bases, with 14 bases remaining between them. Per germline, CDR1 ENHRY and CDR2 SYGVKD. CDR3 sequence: CATKTEGTGELFF. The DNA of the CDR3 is TGTGCCACGAAAACAGAGGGGACCGGGGAGCTGTTTTTT.

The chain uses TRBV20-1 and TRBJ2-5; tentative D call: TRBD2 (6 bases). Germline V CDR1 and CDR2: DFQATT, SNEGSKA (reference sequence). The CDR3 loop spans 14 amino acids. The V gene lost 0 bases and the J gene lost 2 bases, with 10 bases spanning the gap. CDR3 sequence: CSARDSSAQETQYF. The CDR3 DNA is TGCAGTGCTAGAGATTCTAGCGCACAAGAGACCCAGTACTTC.

Here the CDR3 reads CASSQNPTGTNEKLFF. CDR3 coding DNA: TGTGCCAGCAGCCAAAATCCCACAGGGACTAATGAAAAACTGTTTTTT. V usage is TRBV12-3 or TRBV12-4 and J usage is TRBJ1-4, with a possible D match to TRBD1 (6 bases). There are 16 residues in the CDR3. Trimming removed 6 bases from V and 2 bases from J, with 16 bases in between.

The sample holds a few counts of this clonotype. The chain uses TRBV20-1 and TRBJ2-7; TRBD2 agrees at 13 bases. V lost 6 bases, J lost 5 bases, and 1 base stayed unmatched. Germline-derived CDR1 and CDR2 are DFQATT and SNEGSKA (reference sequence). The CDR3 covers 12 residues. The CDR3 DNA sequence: TGCAGTGCGGGACTAGCGGGGAACGAGCAGTACTTC. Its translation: CSAGLAGNEQYF.

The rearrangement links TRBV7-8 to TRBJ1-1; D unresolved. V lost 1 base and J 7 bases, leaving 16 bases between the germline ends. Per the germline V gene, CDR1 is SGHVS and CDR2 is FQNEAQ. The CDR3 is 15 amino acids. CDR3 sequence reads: CASSLGNSWSDEAFF. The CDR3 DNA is TGTGCCAGCAGCTTAGGCAATTCTTGGTCCGATGAAGCTTTCTTT.

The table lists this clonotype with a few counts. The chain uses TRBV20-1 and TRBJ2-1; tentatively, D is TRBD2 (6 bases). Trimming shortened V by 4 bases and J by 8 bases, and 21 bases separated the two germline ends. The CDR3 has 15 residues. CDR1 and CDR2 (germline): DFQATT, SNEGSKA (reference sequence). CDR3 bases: TGCAGTGCTAACCTCTTGGGCGGGAAAGGGGATGAGCAGTTCTTC. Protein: CSANLLGGKGDEQFF.

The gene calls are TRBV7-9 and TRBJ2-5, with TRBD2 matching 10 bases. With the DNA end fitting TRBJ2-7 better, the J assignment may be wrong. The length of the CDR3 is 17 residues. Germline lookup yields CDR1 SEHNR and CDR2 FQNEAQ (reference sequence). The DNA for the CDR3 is TGTGCCAGCAGCTTTCCCGACGGGACTAGCGAAGCTACCGAGCAGTACTTC. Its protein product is CASSFPDGTSEATEQYF.

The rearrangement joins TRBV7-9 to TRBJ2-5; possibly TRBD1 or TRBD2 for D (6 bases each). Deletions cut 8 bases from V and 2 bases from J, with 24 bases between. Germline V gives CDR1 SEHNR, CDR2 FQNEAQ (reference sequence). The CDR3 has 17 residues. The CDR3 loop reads CASGTKTVGGLQETQYF. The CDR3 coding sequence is TGTGCCAGCGGAACGAAAACGGTCGGGGGCCTGCAAGAGACCCAGTACTTC.

CDR3 loop: CASSIHQGGSSPLHF. Here the CDR3 DNA reads TGTGCCAGCAGTATTCACCAGGGTGGGAGTTCACCCCTCCACTTT. The chain links TRBV12-3 or TRBV12-4 to TRBJ1-6; perhaps TRBD1 as D (5 bases). Trimming stripped 5 bases from V and 9 bases from J, with 17 bases between. The CDR3 is made up of 15 amino acids.

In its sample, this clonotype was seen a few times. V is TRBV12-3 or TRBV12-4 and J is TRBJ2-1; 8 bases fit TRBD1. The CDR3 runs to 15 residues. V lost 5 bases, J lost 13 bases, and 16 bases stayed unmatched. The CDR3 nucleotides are TGTGCCAGCAGTCTTCTGGTGGACAGGGCAAAGGGACAGTTCTTC. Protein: CASSLLVDRAKGQFF.

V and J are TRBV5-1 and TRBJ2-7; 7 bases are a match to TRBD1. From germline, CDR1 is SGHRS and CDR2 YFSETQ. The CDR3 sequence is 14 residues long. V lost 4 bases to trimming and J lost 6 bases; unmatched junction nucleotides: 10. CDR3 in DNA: TGCGCCAGCAGCCCGAAAGACAGGGAACTCGAGCAGTACTTC. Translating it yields CASSPKDRELEQYF.

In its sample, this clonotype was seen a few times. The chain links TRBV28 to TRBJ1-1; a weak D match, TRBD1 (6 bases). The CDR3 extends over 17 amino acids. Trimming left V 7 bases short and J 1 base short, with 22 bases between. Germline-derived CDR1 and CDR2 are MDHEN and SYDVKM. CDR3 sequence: CASTDYGGLISNTEAFF. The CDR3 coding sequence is TGTGCCAGCACTGATTACGGGGGGCTCATCTCGAACACTGAAGCTTTCTTT.